Only a few counts were recorded for the clone carrying this T cell receptor (beta chain). Its specificity is unknown. Expansion of antigen-specific CD4+ T cells with viral peptide pools was carried out by the ViraFEST assay before sequencing. Scientists isolated CD4+ T cells after an approximately 10-day culture period ended. All participants had two doses of either the BNT162b2 or mRNA-1273 vaccine. The healthy vaccine recipients, who had no prior SARS-CoV-2 infection, showed negative nucleocapsid antibodies. Per germline, CDR1 KGHSH and CDR2 LQKENI. V was pared by 3 bases and J by 6 bases, with 12 bases between. This CDR3 contains 13 residues. Assay used: immunoSEQ multiplex PCR; TCRdb lists only in-frame clones, some missing. The sample includes approximately 25,000 clones, approximately 69% seen only once; the top ten take almost 8.5%. This entry is derived from a study of vaccination effects on CD4 cells after COVID-19.

The gene calls are TRBV18 and TRBJ2-7, with no clear D. This sample comprised CD4+ T cells from PBMCs cultured with SARS-CoV-2 spike peptides, obtained after COVID-19 vaccination. This clonotype was sampled from a human donor who received a COVID-19 vaccine. CDR3 sequence: CASSPGSTREQYF. The CDR3 DNA sequence: TGTGCCAGCTCACCTGGATCAACCCGCGAGCAGTACTTC.